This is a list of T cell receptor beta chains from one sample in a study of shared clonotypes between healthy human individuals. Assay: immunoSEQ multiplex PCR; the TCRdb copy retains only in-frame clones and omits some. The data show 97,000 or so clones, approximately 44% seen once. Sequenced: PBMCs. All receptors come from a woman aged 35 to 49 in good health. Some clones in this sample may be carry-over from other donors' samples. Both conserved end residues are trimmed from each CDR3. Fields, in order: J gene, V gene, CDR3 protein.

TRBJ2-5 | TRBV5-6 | ASSLTGVGQETQY
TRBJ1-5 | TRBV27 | ASSLGTGGNNQPQH
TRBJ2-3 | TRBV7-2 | ASSFRAGRSEDTQY
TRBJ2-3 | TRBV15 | ATSRDSGGRLPLHDTDTQY
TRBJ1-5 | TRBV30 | AWSAGSDQPQH
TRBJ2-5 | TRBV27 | ASRGGEGPRETQY
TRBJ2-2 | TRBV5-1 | ASSWDSTTGEPF
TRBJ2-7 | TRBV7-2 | ASSLGVDTYEQY
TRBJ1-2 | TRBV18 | ASSPEALLYT
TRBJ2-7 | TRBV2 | ASTGRGTVSYEQY
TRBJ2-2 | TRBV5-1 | ASRGVSTGELF
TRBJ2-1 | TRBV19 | ASSNLIGFWRETSEQF
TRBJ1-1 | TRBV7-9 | ASSLGTGVEDTEAF
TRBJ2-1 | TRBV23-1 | ASRKRRGALNEQF
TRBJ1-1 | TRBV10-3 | AISGDRRNTEAF
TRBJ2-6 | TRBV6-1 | ASRAPGTPANVLT
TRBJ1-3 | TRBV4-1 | ASSQAASGNTIY
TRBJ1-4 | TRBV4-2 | ASSQDTEKLF
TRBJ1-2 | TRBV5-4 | ASRPDTNYGCT